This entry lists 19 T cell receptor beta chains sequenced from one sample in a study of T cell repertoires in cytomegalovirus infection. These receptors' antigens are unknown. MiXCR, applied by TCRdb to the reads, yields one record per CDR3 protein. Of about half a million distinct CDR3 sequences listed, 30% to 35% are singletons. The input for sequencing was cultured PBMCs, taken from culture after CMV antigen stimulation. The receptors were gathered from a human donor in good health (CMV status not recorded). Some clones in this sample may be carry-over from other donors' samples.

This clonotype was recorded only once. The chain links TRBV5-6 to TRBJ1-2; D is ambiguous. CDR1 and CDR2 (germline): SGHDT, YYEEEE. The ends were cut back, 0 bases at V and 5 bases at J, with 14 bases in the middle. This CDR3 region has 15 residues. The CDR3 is CASSLESVGLYGYTF. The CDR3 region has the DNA TGTGCCAGCAGCTTGGAATCGGTCGGGCTTTATGGCTACACCTTC.

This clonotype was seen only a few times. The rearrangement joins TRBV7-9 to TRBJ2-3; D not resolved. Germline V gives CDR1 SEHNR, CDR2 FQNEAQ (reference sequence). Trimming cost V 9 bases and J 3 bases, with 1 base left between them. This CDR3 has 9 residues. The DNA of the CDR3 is TGTGCCAGTACAGATACGCAGTATTTT. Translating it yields CASTDTQYF.

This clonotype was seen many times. Written as DNA, the CDR3 is TGTGCCAGCAGTCTCCAGGGGGCAATGAACACTGAAGCTTTCTTT. Protein sequence: CASSLQGAMNTEAFF. The chain joins TRBV12-3 or TRBV12-4 to TRBJ1-1; 8 bases match TRBD1. The CDR3 loop spans 15 amino acids. The ends lost 5 bases at V and 0 bases at J; junction bases unmatched: 5.

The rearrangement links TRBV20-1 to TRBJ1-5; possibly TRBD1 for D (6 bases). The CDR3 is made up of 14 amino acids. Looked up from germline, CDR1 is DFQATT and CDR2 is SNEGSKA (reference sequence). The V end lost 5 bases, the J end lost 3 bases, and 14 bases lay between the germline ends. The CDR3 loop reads CSAHEGGNNQPQHF. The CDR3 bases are TGCAGTGCTCACGAGGGGGGGAACAATCAGCCCCAGCATTTT.

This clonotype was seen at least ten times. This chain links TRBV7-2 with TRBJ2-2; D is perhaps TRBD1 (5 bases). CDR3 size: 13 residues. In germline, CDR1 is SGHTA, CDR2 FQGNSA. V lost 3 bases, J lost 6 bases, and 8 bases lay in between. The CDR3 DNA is TGTGCCAGCAGCTTCCAGGGCGCCGGGGAGCTGTTTTTT. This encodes CASSFQGAGELFF.

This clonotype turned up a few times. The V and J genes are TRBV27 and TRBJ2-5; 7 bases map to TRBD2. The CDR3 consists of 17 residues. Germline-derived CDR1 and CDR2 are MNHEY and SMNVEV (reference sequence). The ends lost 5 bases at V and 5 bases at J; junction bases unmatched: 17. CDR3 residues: CASSPRTNPGGFETQYF. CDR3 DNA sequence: TGTGCCAGCAGTCCTCGGACCAACCCGGGGGGATTTGAGACCCAGTACTTC.

The CDR3 DNA reads TGTGCCAGCAGCCAAGAGAGTACGAACACCGGGGAGCTGTTTTTT. Its translation: CASSQESTNTGELFF. This sequence joins TRBV4-2 and TRBJ2-2; D unresolved. V lost 0 bases and J 0 bases, leaving 5 bases between the germline ends. CDR1 is LGHNA, CDR2 YNFKEQ, per germline. CDR3 length equals 15 residues.

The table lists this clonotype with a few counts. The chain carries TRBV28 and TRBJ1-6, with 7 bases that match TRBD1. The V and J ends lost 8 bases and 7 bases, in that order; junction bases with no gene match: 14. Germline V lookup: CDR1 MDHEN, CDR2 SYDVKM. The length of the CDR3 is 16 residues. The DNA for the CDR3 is TGTGCCAGCCCTCGGGGGGAGGGGGCGAAAAATTCACCCCTCCACTTT. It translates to CASPRGEGAKNSPLHF.

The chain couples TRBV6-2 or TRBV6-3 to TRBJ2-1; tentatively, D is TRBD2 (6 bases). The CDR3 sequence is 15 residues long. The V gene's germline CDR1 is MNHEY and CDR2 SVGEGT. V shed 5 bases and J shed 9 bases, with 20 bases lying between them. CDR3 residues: CASSGLSLLSGEQFF. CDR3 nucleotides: TGTGCCAGCAGTGGACTTTCCCTACTTAGCGGTGAGCAGTTCTTC.

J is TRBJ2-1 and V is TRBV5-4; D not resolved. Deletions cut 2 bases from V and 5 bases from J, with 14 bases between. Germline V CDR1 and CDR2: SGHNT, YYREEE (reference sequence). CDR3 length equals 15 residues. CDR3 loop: CASSFKVDRNNEQFF. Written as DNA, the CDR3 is TGTGCCAGCAGCTTCAAGGTCGACCGCAACAATGAGCAGTTCTTC.

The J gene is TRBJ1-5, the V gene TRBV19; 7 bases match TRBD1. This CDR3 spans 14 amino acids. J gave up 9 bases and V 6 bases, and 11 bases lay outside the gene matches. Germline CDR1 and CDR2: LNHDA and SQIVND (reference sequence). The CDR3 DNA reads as TGTGCCAGTAGAACTACAGGGGCCCCCTGGCCCCAGCATTTT. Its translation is CASRTTGAPWPQHF.

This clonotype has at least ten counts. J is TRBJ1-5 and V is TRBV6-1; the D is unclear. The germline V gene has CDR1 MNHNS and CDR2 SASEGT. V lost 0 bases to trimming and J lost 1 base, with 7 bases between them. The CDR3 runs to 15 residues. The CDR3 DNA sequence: TGTGCCAGCAGTGAAGCAATCCAGAGCAATCAGCCCCAGCATTTT. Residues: CASSEAIQSNQPQHF.

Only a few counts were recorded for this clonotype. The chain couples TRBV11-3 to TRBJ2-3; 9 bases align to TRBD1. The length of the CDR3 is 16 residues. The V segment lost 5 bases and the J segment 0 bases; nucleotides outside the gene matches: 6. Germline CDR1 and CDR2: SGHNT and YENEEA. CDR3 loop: CASSRQGGYSTDTQYF. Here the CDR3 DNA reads TGTGCCAGCAGCCGACAGGGGGGATACAGCACAGATACGCAGTATTTT.

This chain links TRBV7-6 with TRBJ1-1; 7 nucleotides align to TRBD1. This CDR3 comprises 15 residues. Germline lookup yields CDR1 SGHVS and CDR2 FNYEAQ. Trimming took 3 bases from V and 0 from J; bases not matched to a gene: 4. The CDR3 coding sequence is TGTGCCAGCAGCTTCGGGACAGCTATGAACACTGAAGCTTTCTTT. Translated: CASSFGTAMNTEAFF.

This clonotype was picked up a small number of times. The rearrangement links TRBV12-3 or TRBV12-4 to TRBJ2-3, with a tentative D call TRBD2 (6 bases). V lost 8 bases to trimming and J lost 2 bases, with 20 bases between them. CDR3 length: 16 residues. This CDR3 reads CASSLVPGLLTDTQYF. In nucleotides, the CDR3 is TGTGCCAGCTCCCTGGTGCCGGGACTGCTCACAGATACGCAGTATTTT.

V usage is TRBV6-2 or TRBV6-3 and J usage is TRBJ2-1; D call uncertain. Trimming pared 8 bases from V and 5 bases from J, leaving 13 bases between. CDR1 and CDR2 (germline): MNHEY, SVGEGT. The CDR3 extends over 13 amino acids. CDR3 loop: CASAPYQDNEQFF. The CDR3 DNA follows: TGTGCCAGCGCGCCCTACCAGGACAATGAGCAGTTCTTC.

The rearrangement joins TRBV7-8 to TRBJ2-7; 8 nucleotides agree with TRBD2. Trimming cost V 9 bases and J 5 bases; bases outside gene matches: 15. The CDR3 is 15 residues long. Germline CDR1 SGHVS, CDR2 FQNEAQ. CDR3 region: CARSATSWTSNEQYF. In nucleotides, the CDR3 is TGTGCCAGAAGCGCAACAAGTTGGACTAGCAACGAGCAGTACTTC.

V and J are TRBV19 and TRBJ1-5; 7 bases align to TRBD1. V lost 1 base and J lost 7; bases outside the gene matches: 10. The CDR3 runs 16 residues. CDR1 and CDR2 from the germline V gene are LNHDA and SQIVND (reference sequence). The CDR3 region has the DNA TGTGCCAGTAGTATAGGGACAGGTAAGGGGCTCCAGCCCCAGCATTTT. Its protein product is CASSIGTGKGLQPQHF.

CDR3 amino acids: CASSSWTGKDEQFF. CDR3 nucleotide sequence: TGTGCCAGCTCATCCTGGACAGGGAAGGATGAGCAGTTCTTC. This chain joins TRBV18 and TRBJ2-1, with TRBD1 matching 8 bases. The CDR3 totals 14 residues. Germline CDR1 is KGHSH and CDR2 is LQKENI. After removal of 5 bases from V and 8 bases from J, the junction contained 8 bases not matched to a gene.